The clone carrying this T cell receptor (beta chain) was picked up many times. The CDR3 totals 14 residues. Trimming took off 3 bases at V and 4 bases at J, with 9 bases between the two ends. Germline CDR1 reads MNHNS; CDR2 reads SASEGT. Noted time point: newly diagnosed GD, antithyroid drugs for less than 3 months. The TCR library was prepared using RNA isolated from PBMCs. The data are from a study of regulatory T cells in long-lasting Graves disease. Across the whole study: The antithyroid drugs taken by newly diagnosed Graves' patients had been used for under 3 months.

According to the study, TCR beta libraries were built with iRepertoire HTBI primers and CDR3-region Arm-PCR. TCRdb reanalysed the multiplex PCR reads using MiXCR and keeps one entry per CDR3 protein. The sample includes more than 350,000 distinct CDR3 sequences, under 15% of them seen just once. The data also belong to a second study, concerning T cells in Graves' hyperthyroidism and ophthalmopathy. From that second work: Expanded thyroid clonotypes (above 0.001) were mostly also found in blood.

The chain recombines TRBV6-1 with TRBJ2-2; D perhaps matches TRBD2 (6 bases). This receptor was taken from a young woman with Graves disease. Sequencing was performed on peripheral blood mononuclear cells (PBMCs), taken at new diagnosis, from a patient treated with antithyroid drugs. The CDR3 coding sequence is TGTGCCAGCAGTGATGAGGGAGGCACCGGGGAGCTGTTTTTT. It yields the protein CASSDEGGTGELFF.